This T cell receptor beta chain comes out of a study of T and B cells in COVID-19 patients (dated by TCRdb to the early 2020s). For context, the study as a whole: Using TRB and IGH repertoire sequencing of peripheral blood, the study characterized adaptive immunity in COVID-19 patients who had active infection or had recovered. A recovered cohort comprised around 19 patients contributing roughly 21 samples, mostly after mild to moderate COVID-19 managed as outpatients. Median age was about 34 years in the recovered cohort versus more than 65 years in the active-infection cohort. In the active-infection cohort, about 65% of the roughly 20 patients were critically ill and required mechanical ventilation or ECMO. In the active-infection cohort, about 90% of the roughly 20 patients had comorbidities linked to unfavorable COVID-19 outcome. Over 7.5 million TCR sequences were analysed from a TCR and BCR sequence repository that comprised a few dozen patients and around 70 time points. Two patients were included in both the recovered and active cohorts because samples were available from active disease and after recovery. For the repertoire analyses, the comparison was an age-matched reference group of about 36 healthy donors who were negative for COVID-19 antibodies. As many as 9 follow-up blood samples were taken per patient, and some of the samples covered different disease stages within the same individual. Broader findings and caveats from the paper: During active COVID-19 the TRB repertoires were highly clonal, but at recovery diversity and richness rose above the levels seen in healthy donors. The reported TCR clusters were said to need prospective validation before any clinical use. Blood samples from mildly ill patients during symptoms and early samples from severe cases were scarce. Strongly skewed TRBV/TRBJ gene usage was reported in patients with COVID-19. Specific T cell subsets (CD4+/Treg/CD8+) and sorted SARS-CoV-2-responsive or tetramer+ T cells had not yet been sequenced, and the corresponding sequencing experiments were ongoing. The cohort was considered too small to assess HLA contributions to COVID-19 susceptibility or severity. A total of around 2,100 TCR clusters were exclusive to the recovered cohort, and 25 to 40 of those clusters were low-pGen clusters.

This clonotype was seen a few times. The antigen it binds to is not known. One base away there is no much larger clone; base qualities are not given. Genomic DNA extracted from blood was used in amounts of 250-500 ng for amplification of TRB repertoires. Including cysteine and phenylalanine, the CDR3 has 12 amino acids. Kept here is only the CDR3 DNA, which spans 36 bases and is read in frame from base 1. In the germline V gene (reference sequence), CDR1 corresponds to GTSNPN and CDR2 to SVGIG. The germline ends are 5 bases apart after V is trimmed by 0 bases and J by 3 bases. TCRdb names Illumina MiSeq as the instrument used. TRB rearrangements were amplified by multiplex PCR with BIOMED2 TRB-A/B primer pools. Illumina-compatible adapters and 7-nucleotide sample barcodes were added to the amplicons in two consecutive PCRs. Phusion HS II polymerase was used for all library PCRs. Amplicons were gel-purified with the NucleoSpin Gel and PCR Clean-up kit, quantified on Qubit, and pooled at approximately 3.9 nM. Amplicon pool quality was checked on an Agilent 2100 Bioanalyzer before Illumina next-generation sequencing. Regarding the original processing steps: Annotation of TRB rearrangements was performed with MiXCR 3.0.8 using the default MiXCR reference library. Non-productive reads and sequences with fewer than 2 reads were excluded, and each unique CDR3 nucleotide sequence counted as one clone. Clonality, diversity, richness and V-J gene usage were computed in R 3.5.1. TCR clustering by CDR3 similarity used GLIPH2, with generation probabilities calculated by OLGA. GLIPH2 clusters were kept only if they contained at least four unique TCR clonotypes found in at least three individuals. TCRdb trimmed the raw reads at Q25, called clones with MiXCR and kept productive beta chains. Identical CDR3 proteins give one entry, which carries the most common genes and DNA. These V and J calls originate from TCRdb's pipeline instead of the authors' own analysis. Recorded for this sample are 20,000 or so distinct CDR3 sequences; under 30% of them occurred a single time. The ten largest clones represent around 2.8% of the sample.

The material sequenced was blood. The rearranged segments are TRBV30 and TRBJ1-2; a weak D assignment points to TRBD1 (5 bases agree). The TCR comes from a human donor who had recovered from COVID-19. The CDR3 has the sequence CAWSVQDYGYTF. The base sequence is TGTGCCTGGAGTGTACAGGACTATGGCTACACCTTC. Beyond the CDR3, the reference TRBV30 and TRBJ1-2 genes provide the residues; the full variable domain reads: SQTIHQWPATLVQPVGSPLSLECTVEGTSNPNLYWYRQAAGRGLQLLFYSVGIGQISSEVPQNLSASRPQDRQFILSSKKLLLSDSGFYLCAWSVQDYGYTFGSGTRLTVV.